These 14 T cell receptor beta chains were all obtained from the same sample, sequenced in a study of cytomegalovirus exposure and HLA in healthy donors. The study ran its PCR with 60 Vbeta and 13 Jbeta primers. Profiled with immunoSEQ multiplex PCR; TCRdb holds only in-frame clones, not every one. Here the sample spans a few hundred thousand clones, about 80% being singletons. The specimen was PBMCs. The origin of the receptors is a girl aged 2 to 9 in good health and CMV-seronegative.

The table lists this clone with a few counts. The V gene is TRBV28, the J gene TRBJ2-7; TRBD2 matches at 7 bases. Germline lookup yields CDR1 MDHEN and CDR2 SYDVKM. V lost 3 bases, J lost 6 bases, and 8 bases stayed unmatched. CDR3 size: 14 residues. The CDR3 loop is CASSFLTSSGEQYF. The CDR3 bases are TGTGCCAGCAGTTTTCTGACTAGCTCCGGCGAGCAGTACTTC.

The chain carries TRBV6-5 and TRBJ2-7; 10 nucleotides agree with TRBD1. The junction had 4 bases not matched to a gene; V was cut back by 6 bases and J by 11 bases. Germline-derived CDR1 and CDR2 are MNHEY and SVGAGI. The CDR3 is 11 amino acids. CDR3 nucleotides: TGTGCCAGCAGCTATGGACAGGGGGAGTACTTC. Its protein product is CASSYGQGEYF.

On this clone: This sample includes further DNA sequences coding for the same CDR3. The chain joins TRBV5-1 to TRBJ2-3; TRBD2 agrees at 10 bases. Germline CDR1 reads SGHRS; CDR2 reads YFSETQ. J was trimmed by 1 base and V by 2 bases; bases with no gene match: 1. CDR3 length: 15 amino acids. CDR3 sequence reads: CASSLGTSGTDTQYF. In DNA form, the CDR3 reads TGCGCCAGCAGCTTAGGGACTAGCGGCACAGATACGCAGTATTTT.

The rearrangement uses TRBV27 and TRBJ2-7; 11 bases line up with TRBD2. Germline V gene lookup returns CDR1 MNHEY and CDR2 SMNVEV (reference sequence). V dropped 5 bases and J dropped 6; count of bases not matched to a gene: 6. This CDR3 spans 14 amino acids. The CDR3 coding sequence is TGTGCCAGCAGTCTAGGGACTAGCGGAGCCGAGCAGTACTTC. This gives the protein CASSLGTSGAEQYF.

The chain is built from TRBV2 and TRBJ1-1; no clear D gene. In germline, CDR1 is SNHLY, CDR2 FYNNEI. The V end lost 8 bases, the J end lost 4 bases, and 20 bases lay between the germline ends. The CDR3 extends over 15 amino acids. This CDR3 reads CASEGVVFRITEAFF. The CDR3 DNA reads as TGTGCCAGCGAGGGAGTGGTTTTTAGGATCACTGAAGCTTTCTTT.

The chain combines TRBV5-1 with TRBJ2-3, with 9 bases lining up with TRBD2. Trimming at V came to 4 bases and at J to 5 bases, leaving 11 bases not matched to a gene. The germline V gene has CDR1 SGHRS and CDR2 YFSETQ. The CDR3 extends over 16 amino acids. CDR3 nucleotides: TGCGCCAGCAGCCGGAACATAGCGGGAGCGGGAGATACGCAGTATTTT. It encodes CASSRNIAGAGDTQYF. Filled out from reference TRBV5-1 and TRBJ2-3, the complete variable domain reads KAGVTQTPRYLIKTRGQQVTLSCSPISGHRSVSWYQQTPGQGLQFLFEYFSETQRNKGNFPGRFSGRQFSNSRSEMNVSTLELGDSALYLCASSRNIAGAGDTQYFGPGTRLTVL.

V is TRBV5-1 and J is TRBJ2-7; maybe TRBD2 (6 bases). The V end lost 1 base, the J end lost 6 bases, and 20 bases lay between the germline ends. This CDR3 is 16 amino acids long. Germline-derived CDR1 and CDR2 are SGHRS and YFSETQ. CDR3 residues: CASSLLGGTLISEQYF. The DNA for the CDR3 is TGCGCCAGCAGCTTGTTGGGCGGGACCCTAATAAGCGAGCAGTACTTC.

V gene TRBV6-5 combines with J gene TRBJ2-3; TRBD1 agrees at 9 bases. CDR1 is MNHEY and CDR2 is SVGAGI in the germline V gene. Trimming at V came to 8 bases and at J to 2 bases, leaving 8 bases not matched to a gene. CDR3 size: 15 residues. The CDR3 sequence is CASLTGTGSTDTQYF. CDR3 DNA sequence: TGTGCCAGCTTGACCGGGACAGGGTCCACAGATACGCAGTATTTT.

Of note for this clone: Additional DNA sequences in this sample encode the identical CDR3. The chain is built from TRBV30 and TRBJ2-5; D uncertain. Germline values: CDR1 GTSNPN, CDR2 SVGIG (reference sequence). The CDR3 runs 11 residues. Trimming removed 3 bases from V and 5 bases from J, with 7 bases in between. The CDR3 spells CAWSARETQYF. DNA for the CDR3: TGTGCCTGGAGCGCGCGGGAGACCCAGTACTTC.

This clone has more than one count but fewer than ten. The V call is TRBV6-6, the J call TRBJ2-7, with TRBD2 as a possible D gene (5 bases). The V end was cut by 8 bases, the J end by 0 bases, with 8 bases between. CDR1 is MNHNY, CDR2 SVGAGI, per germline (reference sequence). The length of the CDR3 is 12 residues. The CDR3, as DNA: TGTGCCAGCGGACTGTACTCCTACGAGCAGTACTTC. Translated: CASGLYSYEQYF.

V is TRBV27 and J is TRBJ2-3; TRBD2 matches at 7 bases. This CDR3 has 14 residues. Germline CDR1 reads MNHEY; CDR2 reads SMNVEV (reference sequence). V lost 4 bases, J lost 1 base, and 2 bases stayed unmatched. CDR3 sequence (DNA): TGTGCCAGCAGTTCAACTAGCGGCACAGATACGCAGTATTTT. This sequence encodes CASSSTSGTDTQYF.

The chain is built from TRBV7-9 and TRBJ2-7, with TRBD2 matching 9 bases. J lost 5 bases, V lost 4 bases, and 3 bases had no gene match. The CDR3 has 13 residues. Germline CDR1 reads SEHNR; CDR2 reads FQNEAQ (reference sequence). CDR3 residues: CASSSSGVDEQYF. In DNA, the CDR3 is TGTGCCAGCAGCTCTAGCGGGGTCGACGAGCAGTACTTC.

CDR3 bases: TGTGCCAGTAGCCTAGCGGGAGTGAACGGGGAGCTGTTTTTT. It is translated as CASSLAGVNGELFF. V is TRBV19 and J is TRBJ2-2; 10 bases align to TRBD2. The CDR3 loop spans 14 amino acids. Germline V gene lookup returns CDR1 LNHDA and CDR2 SQIVND (reference sequence). V lost 6 bases and J lost 7; bases outside the gene matches: 5.

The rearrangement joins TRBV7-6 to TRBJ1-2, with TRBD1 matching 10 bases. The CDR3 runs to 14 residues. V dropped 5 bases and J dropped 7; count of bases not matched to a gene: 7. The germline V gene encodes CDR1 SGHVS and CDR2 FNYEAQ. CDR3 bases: TGTGCCAGCAGCCCGGGGACAGGGGATTTTGGCTACACCTTC. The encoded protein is CASSPGTGDFGYTF.